The 26 T cell receptor beta chains given below trace back to one sample, sequenced in a study of blood T cell repertoires in COVID-19. This table comes from immunoSEQ multiplex PCR, and its TCRdb copy is limited to in-frame clones, with some not included. The table includes about 180,000 clones, approximately 83% detected once. Material for sequencing was peripheral blood. Receptors originate from a human donor with active or convalescent COVID-19. The donor label of this sample is uncertain.

This clone was seen a few times. This chain uses TRBV5-4 with TRBJ1-2; 7 bases are a match to TRBD1. Germline CDR1 is SGHNT and CDR2 is YYREEE (reference sequence). This CDR3 is built from 12 residues. J was trimmed by 6 bases and V by 4 bases; bases with no gene match: 3. CDR3: CASSVDRDGYTF. DNA for the CDR3: TGTGCCAGCAGCGTAGACAGGGATGGCTACACCTTC. Filled out from reference TRBV5-4 and TRBJ1-2, the complete variable domain reads ETGVTQSPTHLIKTRGQQVTLRCSSQSGHNTVSWYQQALGQGPQFIFQYYREEENGRGNFPPRFSGLQFPNYSSELNVNALELDDSALYLCASSVDRDGYTFGSGTRLTVV.

The chain uses TRBV7-9 and TRBJ2-5; D ambiguous. The germline V gene encodes CDR1 SEHNR and CDR2 FQNEAQ (reference sequence). V lost 7 bases and J 4 bases, leaving 25 bases between the germline ends. This CDR3 is 17 amino acids long. CDR3 nucleotide sequence: TGTGCCAGCACCCCCTTCGAGACGGGTACCAAAAGAGAGACCCAGTACTTC. Residues: CASTPFETGTKRETQYF.

The chain recombines TRBV7-9 with TRBJ1-4; D unresolved. CDR1 is SEHNR and CDR2 is FQNEAQ in the germline V gene (reference sequence). Trimming shortened V by 2 bases and J by 8 bases, and 9 bases separated the two germline ends. CDR3 length: 13 residues. The CDR3 nucleotides are TGTGCCAGCAGCTTAACGATTGAGGAAAAACTGTTTTTT. Its translation is CASSLTIEEKLFF.

CDR3 region: CASSQFPGNTIYF. CDR3 DNA: TGTGCCAGCAGCCAGTTCCCTGGAAACACCATATATTTT. The rearrangement links TRBV7-9 to TRBJ1-3; D call uncertain. Germline V lookup: CDR1 SEHNR, CDR2 FQNEAQ (reference sequence). The CDR3 is 13 residues long. Trimming took off 5 bases at V and 2 bases at J, with 7 bases between the two ends. The whole variable domain, filled in from reference TRBV7-9 and TRBJ1-3, reads DTGVSQNPRHKITKRGQNVTFRCDPISEHNRLYWYRQTLGQGPEFLTYFQNEAQLEKSRLLSDRFSAERPKGSFSTLEIQRTEQGDSAMYLCASSQFPGNTIYFGEGSWLTVV.

The chain joins TRBV25-1 to TRBJ1-2; 9 nucleotides agree with TRBD1. V shed 5 bases and J 5 bases; nucleotides not matched to a gene: 3. CDR3 size: 13 residues. Germline CDR1 MGHDK, CDR2 SYGVNS. The CDR3 is CASSTQGAYGYTF. The CDR3 DNA reads as TGTGCCAGCAGTACACAGGGGGCATATGGCTACACCTTC.

This chain links TRBV6-5 with TRBJ2-3; 9 bases fit TRBD2. Germline trimming cut 2 bases from V and 1 base from J; bases unmatched to any gene: 4. CDR1 is MNHEY, CDR2 SVGAGI, per germline. The CDR3 is 16 residues long. The CDR3 is CASSYGAGGRTDTQYF. CDR3 coding DNA: TGTGCCAGCAGTTACGGGGCGGGAGGGCGCACAGATACGCAGTATTTT.

This clone was seen only a few times. The rearrangement joins TRBV4-2 to TRBJ1-2, with D maybe TRBD1 (6 bases). Germline loops: CDR1 LGHNA, CDR2 YNFKEQ. The length of the CDR3 is 15 residues. V lost 4 bases, J lost 2 bases, and 14 bases lay in between. The CDR3 sequence is CASSPSDSENYGYTF. CDR3 coding DNA: TGTGCCAGCAGCCCTTCGGACAGTGAGAACTATGGCTACACCTTC.

V and J are TRBV5-1 and TRBJ2-1, with 7 bases aligning to TRBD2. V lost 0 bases to trimming and J lost 4 bases; unmatched junction nucleotides: 4. The germline V gene encodes CDR1 SGHRS and CDR2 YFSETQ. CDR3 size: 15 residues. CDR3 residues: CASSLAGGLYNEQFF. DNA for the CDR3: TGCGCCAGCAGCTTGGCCGGGGGACTATACAATGAGCAGTTCTTC. Using reference TRBV5-1 and TRBJ2-1 for the parts outside the CDR3, the full variable domain is KAGVTQTPRYLIKTRGQQVTLSCSPISGHRSVSWYQQTPGQGLQFLFEYFSETQRNKGNFPGRFSGRQFSNSRSEMNVSTLELGDSALYLCASSLAGGLYNEQFFGPGTRLTVL.

The chain links TRBV3-1 (or the pseudogene TRBV3-2) to TRBJ2-3; TRBD1 is a possible D gene (5 bases). CDR1 and CDR2 from the germline V gene are LGHDT and YNNKEL (reference sequence). This CDR3 spans 15 amino acids. Trimming shortened V by 6 bases and J by 0 bases, and 13 bases separated the two germline ends. CDR3 loop: CASSLRTPSTDTQYF. The CDR3 coding sequence is TGTGCCAGCAGTCTTAGGACACCTAGCACAGATACGCAGTATTTT.

The CDR3 region has the DNA TGTGCCTGCCCAGGTCGAACCGGGGAGCTGTTTTTT. It codes for CACPGRTGELFF. The chain is built from TRBV30 and TRBJ2-2; D is unclear. CDR3 size: 12 residues. Trimming removed 6 bases at V and 5 bases at J, with 10 bases between. CDR1 and CDR2 from the germline V gene are GTSNPN and SVGIG (reference sequence).

The chain combines TRBV5-1 with TRBJ2-3; D gene uncertain. Germline V CDR1 and CDR2: SGHRS, YFSETQ. The CDR3 contains 14 residues. V dropped 0 bases and J dropped 6 bases, with 11 bases sitting between them. As DNA, the CDR3 is TGCGCCAGCAGCTTGGGCCTACCCCCCGATACGCAGTATTTT. It translates to CASSLGLPPDTQYF.

In nucleotides, the CDR3 is TGTGCCAGCAGCTTAGCGGCTAGTCTAGCCAAAAACATTCAGTACTTC. Translated, it gives CASSLAASLAKNIQYF. The chain uses TRBV7-2 and TRBJ2-4; no clear D gene. Trimming stripped 0 bases from V and 0 bases from J, with 9 bases between. The CDR3 extends over 16 amino acids. Germline assignment: CDR1 SGHTA and CDR2 FQGNSA.

The V and J genes are TRBV6-5 and TRBJ1-2, with TRBD1 matching over 7 bases. Germline V CDR1 and CDR2: MNHEY, SVGAGI. This CDR3 is built from 14 residues. Trimming took 8 bases from V and 5 from J; bases not matched to a gene: 11. The CDR3 loop reads CASRPQGEIYGYTF. CDR3 nucleotides: TGTGCCAGCCGGCCTCAGGGGGAAATTTATGGCTACACCTTC.

This clone came up a few times. J is TRBJ2-1 and V is TRBV19; the D gene is possibly TRBD2 (6 bases). Between the trimmed V and J ends, which lost 5 bases and 5 bases, there was a span of 13 bases. Germline V CDR1 and CDR2: LNHDA, SQIVND (reference sequence). The CDR3 length is 14 residues. The CDR3 DNA reads as TGTGCCAGTAGTTTACGGACTACCCACAATGAGCAGTTCTTC. Amino acids: CASSLRTTHNEQFF. The full variable domain, with the rest looked up from reference TRBV19 and TRBJ2-1, is DGGITQSPKYLFRKEGQNVTLSCEQNLNHDAMYWYRQDPGQGLRLIYYSQIVNDFQKGDIAEGYSVSREKKESFPLTVTSAQKNPTAFYLCASSLRTTHNEQFFGPGTRLTVL.

This sequence joins TRBV5-1 and TRBJ2-3; D uncertain. Trimming removed 1 base from V and 2 bases from J, with 8 bases in between. The length of the CDR3 is 14 residues. Germline V gene data show CDR1 as SGHRS and CDR2 as YFSETQ. The CDR3 region has the DNA TGCGCCAGCAGCTTGTTGGAGTCCACAGATACGCAGTATTTT. The encoded protein is CASSLLESTDTQYF.

The rearrangement uses TRBV5-6 and TRBJ2-7, with a tentative D call TRBD2 (5 bases). Looked up from germline, CDR1 is SGHDT and CDR2 is YYEEEE. This CDR3 comprises 14 residues. Trimming left V 1 base short and J 4 bases short, with 12 bases between. The CDR3 protein is CASSLSGERYEQYF. The CDR3 DNA reads TGTGCCAGCAGCTTGTCTGGGGAGAGGTACGAGCAGTACTTC.

V gene TRBV9 combines with J gene TRBJ2-5; D remains unclear. CDR3 length equals 15 residues. The germline CDR1 and CDR2 sequences are SGDLS and YYNGEE. The V gene lost 3 bases and the J gene lost 2 bases, with 14 bases spanning the gap. DNA for the CDR3: TGTGCCAGCAGCGGGCGGTTCCCAATTCAAGAGACCCAGTACTTC. Protein product: CASSGRFPIQETQYF.

CDR3 coding DNA: TGTGCCACCAGTGATTTGAACGGGAGGGATTCCACAGATACGCAGTATTTT. Translation gives CATSDLNGRDSTDTQYF. V gene TRBV24-1 combines with J gene TRBJ2-3, with 8 bases lining up with TRBD2. Looked up from germline, CDR1 is KGHDR and CDR2 is SFDVKD. J gave up 2 bases and V 0 bases, and 6 bases lay outside the gene matches. CDR3 length: 17 amino acids.

This sequence joins TRBV28 and TRBJ2-7; TRBD1 aligns across 11 bases. CDR1 is MDHEN and CDR2 is SYDVKM in the germline V gene. J lost 6 bases, V lost 6 bases, and 7 bases had no gene match. The CDR3 sequence is 14 residues long. The DNA for the CDR3 is TGTGCCAGCAGCGGACAGGGGGCAACCAGCGAGCAGTACTTC. As protein: CASSGQGATSEQYF.

DNA for the CDR3: TGTGCCAGCAGTCACCCAGGGGCAACTAATGAAAAACTGTTTTTT. This translates into CASSHPGATNEKLFF. This chain connects TRBV2 to TRBJ1-4; TRBD1 is a possible D gene (6 bases). This CDR3 is built from 15 residues. V shed 5 bases and J shed 0 bases, with 10 bases lying between them. Germline V gene lookup returns CDR1 SNHLY and CDR2 FYNNEI.

The CDR3 reads CASSPSGTDTQYF. In DNA, the CDR3 is TGTGCCAGCAGCCCGTCGGGGACAGATACGCAGTATTTT. V usage is TRBV6-2 or TRBV6-3 and J usage is TRBJ2-3, with D possibly being TRBD2 (5 bases). V was shortened by 6 bases and J by 3 bases, with 10 bases between the two germline ends. Germline CDR1 is MNHEY and CDR2 is SVGEGT. This CDR3 has 13 amino acids.

This clone was observed a few times. The J gene is TRBJ2-2, the V gene TRBV7-6; D is ambiguous. V was pared by 8 bases and J by 4 bases, with 17 bases between. CDR3 length equals 15 residues. CDR1 and CDR2 (germline): SGHVS, FNYEAQ. CDR3 sequence: CASSRVANPTGELFF. Here the CDR3 DNA reads TGTGCCAGCTCCCGGGTAGCAAACCCCACCGGGGAGCTGTTTTTT.

The chain employs TRBV6-5 and TRBJ2-3, with TRBD2 matching 8 bases. Trimming at V came to 7 bases and at J to 1 base, leaving 4 bases not matched to a gene. Germline V gene data show CDR1 as MNHEY and CDR2 as SVGAGI. The CDR3 has 14 residues. CDR3 bases: TGTGCCAGCATCCGGCGGGGGGGCACAGATACGCAGTATTTT. It encodes CASIRRGGTDTQYF.

V and J are TRBV5-4 and TRBJ2-3; D not certain. The V end lost 1 base, the J end lost 6 bases, and 15 bases lay between the germline ends. The CDR3 contains 15 residues. In germline, CDR1 is SGHNT, CDR2 YYREEE (reference sequence). CDR3 loop: CASSLSDPSRDTQYF. CDR3 nucleotide sequence: TGTGCCAGCAGCTTGTCCGATCCGAGTCGGGATACGCAGTATTTT.

This clone was recorded a few times. The chain combines TRBV5-5 with TRBJ1-3; D gene uncertain. Germline V gene sequence: CDR1 SGHKS, CDR2 YYEKEE (reference sequence). The CDR3 covers 13 residues. V lost 1 base to trimming and J lost 6 bases, with 8 bases between them. CDR3 DNA: TGTGCCAGCAGCTTGAGAACTGAAAACACCATATATTTT. Amino acids: CASSLRTENTIYF.

The chain has TRBV11-3 and TRBJ2-5; 8 positions agree with TRBD2. This CDR3 region has 13 residues. After removal of 1 base from V and 5 bases from J, the junction contained 0 bases not matched to a gene. Germline values: CDR1 SGHNT, CDR2 YENEEA. CDR3 coding DNA: TGTGCCAGCAGCTTAGCGGGAGGGGAGACCCAGTACTTC. Amino acid sequence: CASSLAGGETQYF.